Presented here are 26 T cell receptor beta chains from one specimen sequenced in a study of blood T cell repertoires in COVID-19. Assay used: immunoSEQ multiplex PCR; TCRdb lists only in-frame clones, some missing. The table has approximately 200,000 clones, about 87% seen once. Sequences were obtained from PBMCs or T cells enriched from blood (not recorded which). These receptor sequences come from a man in his late teens or twenties with acute COVID-19.

The chain carries TRBV27 and TRBJ2-5, with TRBD1 identical over 12 bases. This CDR3 spans 15 amino acids. Germline V gene data show CDR1 as MNHEY and CDR2 as SMNVEV (reference sequence). V dropped 6 bases and J dropped 5; count of bases not matched to a gene: 7. The CDR3 spells CASSSGTGGDETQYF. For the CDR3, the DNA is TGTGCCAGCAGCTCCGGGACAGGGGGCGATGAGACCCAGTACTTC.

J is TRBJ2-3 and V is TRBV10-1, with D possibly being TRBD2 (6 bases). Germline assignment: CDR1 WNHNN and CDR2 SYGVQD (reference sequence). The CDR3 length is 19 residues. V gave up 5 bases and J gave up 2 bases, with 26 bases separating them. In nucleotides, the CDR3 is TGCGCCAGCAGTTCTTATTCGCAAAGATTAGCGGAGGACACAGATACGCAGTATTTT. This gives the protein CASSSYSQRLAEDTDTQYF.

This sequence joins TRBV14 and TRBJ1-3; 8 bases map to TRBD1. The CDR3 totals 14 residues. CDR1 is SGHDN and CDR2 is FVKESK in the germline V gene. Trimming removed 3 bases from V and 8 bases from J; junction bases left unmatched: 6. This CDR3 is CASSHGQGRDTIYF. DNA for the CDR3: TGTGCCAGCAGCCACGGACAGGGTCGCGACACCATATATTTT.

V usage is TRBV5-1 and J usage is TRBJ2-7; TRBD1 aligns across 10 bases. The CDR3 has 14 residues. The germline V gene encodes CDR1 SGHRS and CDR2 YFSETQ. With V trimmed by 7 bases and J by 5 bases, 9 bases remained unmatched. The CDR3 region has the DNA TGCGCCAGCCGCCGGGACAGGGGAATCAACGAGCAGTACTTC. Amino acid sequence: CASRRDRGINEQYF.

The rearrangement joins TRBV2 to TRBJ2-1, with D possibly being TRBD2 (6 bases). Germline values: CDR1 SNHLY, CDR2 FYNNEI. Trimming removed 4 bases at V and 3 bases at J, with 10 bases between. This CDR3 has 14 residues. The DNA for the CDR3 is TGTGCCAGCAGTGTAGGGCGGGACTACAATGAGCAGTTCTTC. Translated, it gives CASSVGRDYNEQFF.

The gene calls are TRBV4-3 and TRBJ1-4; D may be TRBD1 (5 bases). Germline CDR1 LGHNA, CDR2 YSLEER. Deletions cut 0 bases from V and 4 bases from J, with 12 bases between. The CDR3 is 16 residues long. CDR3 protein: CASSQDRGGGNEKLFF. CDR3 DNA: TGCGCCAGCAGCCAAGATAGGGGCGGTGGTAATGAAAAACTGTTTTTT.

The table lists this clone with a count of one. This chain connects TRBV6-6 to TRBJ2-7; no firm D call. The germline CDR1 and CDR2 sequences are MNHNY and SVGAGI (reference sequence). The CDR3 is 11 residues long. V lost 6 bases, J lost 4 bases, and 7 bases lay in between. The CDR3 nucleotides read TGTGCCAGCAGCCCTAGTTACGAGCAGTACTTC. This encodes CASSPSYEQYF.

The J gene is TRBJ2-3, the V gene TRBV27, with TRBD1 matching over 7 bases. The CDR3 sequence is 14 residues long. Unmatched junction bases numbered 4, after V lost 6 bases and J lost 1 base. Germline values: CDR1 MNHEY, CDR2 SMNVEV (reference sequence). The DNA for the CDR3 is TGTGCCAGCAGGACCACAGGGGGCACAGATACGCAGTATTTT. Amino acids: CASRTTGGTDTQYF.

This clone was recorded once. J is TRBJ2-7 and V is TRBV5-4, with TRBD2 matching over 9 bases. This CDR3 is 16 amino acids long. V was clipped by 4 bases and J by 2 bases; unmatched bases: 10. CDR1 SGHNT and CDR2 YYREEE come from the germline V gene (reference sequence). In DNA form, the CDR3 reads TGTGCCAGCAGCCCCCAAGCTAGCGGGGTAACCTACGAGCAGTACTTC. Translating gives CASSPQASGVTYEQYF.

This clone was seen a few times. The J gene is TRBJ1-1, the V gene TRBV11-2, with D perhaps matching TRBD1 (5 bases). From germline, CDR1 is SGHAT and CDR2 FQNNGV. The CDR3 runs to 16 residues. The V end was cut by 1 base, the J end by 0 bases, with 12 bases between. The DNA for the CDR3 is TGTGCCAGCAGCTTAGTGGGCAGGGCCTTGAACACTGAAGCTTTCTTT. Translation gives CASSLVGRALNTEAFF. The whole variable domain, remainder taken from reference TRBV11-2 and TRBJ1-1, is EAGVAQSPRYKIIEKRQSVAFWCNPISGHATLYWYQQILGQGPKLLIQFQNNGVVDDSQLPKDRFSAERLKGVDSTLKIQPAKLEDSAVYLCASSLVGRALNTEAFFGQGTRLTVV.

V usage is TRBV18 and J usage is TRBJ1-3; D is unclear. The V end lost 3 bases, the J end lost 0 bases, and 18 bases lay between the germline ends. CDR1 and CDR2 from the germline V gene are KGHSH and LQKENI. The CDR3 runs 18 residues. In DNA, the CDR3 is TGTGCCAGCTCACCCACCGCGGGGTCGGGGAACTCTGGAAACACCATATATTTT. Its translation: CASSPTAGSGNSGNTIYF.

CDR3 loop: CASTERDLGTDTQYF. DNA of the CDR3: TGTGCCAGTACCGAGCGGGACCTCGGGACAGATACGCAGTATTTT. This sequence joins TRBV19 and TRBJ2-3, with 7 bases fitting TRBD2. Losses at the gene ends were 7 bases for V and 3 bases for J; bases not matched to a gene: 10. The CDR3 consists of 15 residues. CDR1 is LNHDA, CDR2 SQIVND, per germline (reference sequence).

The chain recombines TRBV5-1 with TRBJ2-5; TRBD1 agrees at 9 bases. V shed 7 bases, J shed 2 bases, and the junction held 6 bases outside the gene matches. Germline V gene sequence: CDR1 SGHRS, CDR2 YFSETQ. The CDR3 runs 14 residues. CDR3 bases: TGCGCCAGCCTTGCTGGACAGGGGCAAGAGACCCAGTACTTC. Its protein product is CASLAGQGQETQYF.

This chain uses TRBV2 with TRBJ2-7; 9 bases map to TRBD2. This CDR3 comprises 13 residues. The V segment lost 8 bases and the J segment 7 bases; nucleotides outside the gene matches: 9. Germline V gives CDR1 SNHLY, CDR2 FYNNEI. The CDR3 bases are TGTGCCAGCGGCGGGAGGGGGATTGGAGAGCAGTACTTC. Translating it yields CASGGRGIGEQYF.

Here the CDR3 DNA reads TGTGCCAGCAGCCAAGAACCAGGTACATACTACAATGAGCAGTTCTTC. It codes for CASSQEPGTYYNEQFF. J is TRBJ2-1 and V is TRBV14; D is undetermined. In germline, CDR1 is SGHDN, CDR2 FVKESK. V was trimmed by 0 bases and J by 3 bases, leaving 12 bases between them. This CDR3 contains 16 residues.

This clone was seen a single time. The rearrangement uses TRBV14 and TRBJ2-2; TRBD2 is a possible D gene (10 bases). V was cut by 3 bases and J by 6 bases, with 23 bases left in between. The CDR3 is 18 residues long. CDR1 and CDR2 (germline): SGHDN, FVKESK. The CDR3 protein is CASSHLQGASGRSGELFF. CDR3 sequence (DNA): TGTGCCAGCAGCCACCTACAGGGGGCTAGCGGGAGATCCGGGGAGCTGTTTTTT.

This chain links TRBV28 with TRBJ2-4; the match to TRBD2 covers 15 bases. This CDR3 contains 20 residues. The ends lost 4 bases at V and 0 bases at J; junction bases unmatched: 10. Germline loops: CDR1 MDHEN, CDR2 SYDVKM. DNA for the CDR3: TGTGCCAGCAGTTACCCCCTCGGACTAGCGGGAGGGCTAGCCAAAAACATTCAGTACTTC. Protein sequence: CASSYPLGLAGGLAKNIQYF.

V gene TRBV3-1 (or the pseudogene TRBV3-2) combines with J gene TRBJ2-2, with D maybe TRBD2 (6 bases). V lost 0 bases to trimming and J lost 4 bases, with 15 bases between them. The V gene's germline CDR1 is LGHDT and CDR2 YNNKEL (reference sequence). This CDR3 has 17 amino acids. CDR3 region: CASSQDGETRVTGELFF. The CDR3 nucleotides are TGTGCCAGCAGCCAAGATGGGGAGACTAGGGTCACCGGGGAGCTGTTTTTT.

The chain combines TRBV7-6 with TRBJ2-7; unclear D gene. CDR1 is SGHVS and CDR2 is FNYEAQ in the germline V gene. This CDR3 is 15 amino acids long. Trimming took 4 bases from V and 4 from J, leaving 17 bases between them. The CDR3 loop reads CASSSKIGAPYEQYF. Written as DNA, the CDR3 is TGTGCCAGCAGCTCGAAGATAGGAGCGCCTTACGAGCAGTACTTC.

The chain uses TRBV4-2 and TRBJ2-7, with a tentative D call TRBD1 (5 bases). Germline V gene sequence: CDR1 LGHNA, CDR2 YNFKEQ. The CDR3 runs 15 residues. V dropped 0 bases and J dropped 2 bases, with 11 bases sitting between them. The CDR3 nucleotides are TGTGCCAGCAGCCAAGATCGGCAGGGCCCCTACGAGCAGTACTTC. It is translated as CASSQDRQGPYEQYF.

The J gene is TRBJ2-1, the V gene TRBV5-1, with TRBD1 matching 7 bases. The germline V gene encodes CDR1 SGHRS and CDR2 YFSETQ. V shed 1 base and J 0 bases; nucleotides not matched to a gene: 4. The CDR3 is made up of 16 amino acids. In nucleotides, the CDR3 is TGCGCCAGCAGCTTGAGGGGGCTGAGCTCCTACAATGAGCAGTTCTTC. As protein: CASSLRGLSSYNEQFF.

In regard to this clone: The identical CDR3 is also encoded by other nucleotide sequences in the sample. The V call is TRBV18, the J call TRBJ2-7; 8 bases fit TRBD2. The germline gives CDR1 KGHSH, CDR2 LQKENI. This CDR3 spans 16 amino acids. Germline trimming cut 0 bases from V and 0 bases from J; bases unmatched to any gene: 4. CDR3 bases: TGTGCCAGCTCACCACCGCCTAGCGGGTACTCCTACGAGCAGTACTTC. Protein product: CASSPPPSGYSYEQYF.

CDR3 amino acids: CASSSGGQGKHEQYF. As DNA, the CDR3 is TGTGCCAGCAGCTCAGGGGGACAGGGGAAACACGAGCAGTACTTC. This chain links TRBV13 with TRBJ2-7; 10 nucleotides align to TRBD1. J gave up 5 bases and V 4 bases, and 8 bases lay outside the gene matches. Looked up from germline, CDR1 is PRHDT and CDR2 is FYEKMQ (reference sequence). The CDR3 runs to 15 residues.

The V and J genes are TRBV10-2 and TRBJ2-7; 8 bases fit TRBD2. This CDR3 is 13 amino acids long. Germline V gives CDR1 WSHSY, CDR2 SAAADI. With V trimmed by 10 bases and J by 0 bases, 5 bases remained unmatched. The CDR3 sequence: CANTSGSSYEQYF. CDR3 DNA sequence: TGCGCCAATACTAGCGGCAGCTCCTACGAGCAGTACTTC.

This chain uses TRBV30 with TRBJ2-7, with a weak D call TRBD2 (7 bases). The germline gives CDR1 GTSNPN, CDR2 SVGIG (reference sequence). Trimming took off 2 bases at V and 4 bases at J, with 15 bases between the two ends. This CDR3 spans 14 amino acids. CDR3 sequence: CAWSFGGGGYEQYF. The DNA of the CDR3 is TGTGCCTGGAGTTTTGGGGGAGGGGGTTACGAGCAGTACTTC.

This chain uses TRBV30 with TRBJ2-7, with D tentatively TRBD2 (5 bases). Germline V gene data show CDR1 as GTSNPN and CDR2 as SVGIG (reference sequence). The CDR3 is 14 residues long. V shed 0 bases and J shed 1 base, with 10 bases lying between them. The CDR3 sequence: CAWSVKRESYEQYF. The DNA for the CDR3 is TGTGCCTGGAGTGTAAAACGGGAATCCTACGAGCAGTACTTC.